The T cell receptor beta chain described here comes from a study of identical twins. This CDR3 comprises 16 residues. Germline V gene sequence: CDR1 SEHNR, CDR2 FQNEAQ (reference sequence). Trimming at V came to 0 bases and at J to 6 bases, leaving 6 bases not matched to a gene. On this clonotype: The antigen remains unidentified. A much larger clone differs from this one at a single base, so this may be a read error.

Findings of the study overall: A partial confounding effect on zero-insertion analyses could come from invariant MAIT and iNKT cells. The more abundant beta clonotypes in cord blood had fewer insertions, and memory repertoires did not show this.

TCRdb recomputed calls from the 5' RACE reads with MiXCR, one row per CDR3 protein. Counted here are a few hundred thousand distinct CDR3 sequences, approximately 17% occurring once; the ten biggest clones make up roughly 12%. The receptor's source is a man aged 45-65 years in good health. The chain links TRBV7-9 to TRBJ2-1, with TRBD1 identical over 9 bases. The sequencing sample was made of naive T cells sorted from blood. CDR3 in amino acids: CASSLAEQGALNEQFF. In DNA, the CDR3 is TGTGCCAGCAGCTTAGCTGAACAGGGGGCCCTCAATGAGCAGTTCTTC. The entire variable domain, with the rest obtained from reference TRBV7-9 and TRBJ2-1, is as follows: DTGVSQNPRHKITKRGQNVTFRCDPISEHNRLYWYRQTLGQGPEFLTYFQNEAQLEKSRLLSDRFSAERPKGSFSTLEIQRTEQGDSAMYLCASSLAEQGALNEQFFGPGTRLTVL.